This is a list of T cell receptor beta chains from one sample in a study of cytotoxic CD8 clonotypes in ibrutinib-treated CLL. Some clones are missing from TCRdb's copy, which holds only in-frame ones; the method was immunoSEQ multiplex PCR. Of 110,000 to 150,000 clones listed, around three quarters are singletons. The sequenced sample was PBMCs, obtained after 12 months of ibrutinib treatment. Receptors were obtained from a human donor with chronic lymphocytic leukemia. Both conserved end residues are part of each CDR3. Each record gives: D gene, J gene, V gene, clone size, CDR3 DNA, CDR3 protein. The D gene is left open where the match is weak. Rows may omit the clone size; those that give it use once, few, many or a size class.

- TRBJ2-7 TRBV20-1 - TGCAGTGCCACAGTGGTCTACGAGCAGTACTTC CSATVVYEQYF
- TRBJ2-5 TRBV9 - TGTGCCAGCAGCGTAAGTACCGCCCCTGGGGAGCAGTACTTC CASSVSTAPGEQYF
- TRBJ2-5 TRBV5-4 - TGTGCCAGCAGCACCAAGGATGGCGGACAAGAGACCCAGTACTTC CASSTKDGGQETQYF
TRBD1 TRBJ2-7 TRBV4-3 - TGCGCCAGCAGCCAATCATCCAGTCAGGGGGCGCAGTACGAGCAGTACTTC CASSQSSSQGAQYEQYF
- TRBJ2-6 TRBV6-1 - TGTGCCAGCAGTGAAATTGACGGGTCCTCTGGGGCCAACGTCCTGACTTTC CASSEIDGSSGANVLTF
- TRBJ2-7 TRBV30 once TGTGCCTGGATCGACAGGCAGGGAGGCGAGCAGTACTTC CAWIDRQGGEQYF
TRBD2 TRBJ2-4 TRBV18 - TGTGCCAGCTCACCCCCACGGGGGGGATCCTTAGCCAAAAACATTCAGTACTTC CASSPPRGGSLAKNIQYF
TRBD1 TRBJ1-2 TRBV4-2 - TGTGCCAGCAGACTCGGACAGGGATTAGGCTACACCTTC CASRLGQGLGYTF
TRBD2 TRBJ2-7 TRBV9 - TGTGCCAGCAGCGTTGGACTAGCGGGAGGGGGATACGAGCAGTACTTC CASSVGLAGGGYEQYF
- TRBJ2-7 TRBV11-2 - TGTGCCAGCAGCTCCCCGATGGTAGTCTACGAGCAGTACTTC CASSSPMVVYEQYF
TRBD2 TRBJ2-3 TRBV14 - TGTGCCAGCAGCTCCTTAGCGGGAGGTAGTGATACGCAGTATTTT CASSSLAGGSDTQYF
- TRBJ2-3 TRBV9 once TGTGCCAGCAGCGCCTTTGGAGGGACCACCAATACGCAGTATTTT CASSAFGGTTNTQYF
- TRBJ1-5 TRBV25-1 few TGTGCCAGCAGTGAAGGAGGTGTAGGTAGAAATCAGCCCCAGCATTTT CASSEGGVGRNQPQHF
- TRBJ2-7 TRBV5-1 - TGCGCCAGCAAATTTACAGGGATCACCTACGAGCAGTACTTC CASKFTGITYEQYF
TRBD2 TRBJ2-1 TRBV5-6 - TGTGCCAGCAGCTTTGAACTAGCGGGCAAATCCACATACAATGAGCAGTTCTTC CASSFELAGKSTYNEQFF
- TRBJ2-3 TRBV2 - TGTGCCAGCAGTGATGTCCCGACTAGTCTGACAGATACGCAGTATTTT CASSDVPTSLTDTQYF
TRBD1 TRBJ2-7 TRBV7-9 - TGTGCCAGCAGCCCCCTGACAGGGGATGGTAGGGAACAGCAGTACTTC CASSPLTGDGREQQYF
- TRBJ1-2 TRBV5-6 - TGTGCCAGCAGCCACCGAGGACAGCCTAACTATGGCTACACCTTC CASSHRGQPNYGYTF
TRBD2 TRBJ2-1 TRBV5-1 - TGCGCCAGCAGCCAGATAACTAGCGGGAACAATGAGCAGTTCTTC CASSQITSGNNEQFF
- TRBJ1-5 TRBV29-1 - TGCAGCGTGGACGGAGGAGTCGGCAATCAGCCCCAGCATTTT CSVDGGVGNQPQHF
TRBD2 TRBJ2-7 TRBV7-2 - TGTGCCAGCCGGCTAGCGGGAGCCTCCTACGAGCAGTACTTC CASRLAGASYEQYF
TRBD1 TRBJ1-4 TRBV4-1 - TGCGCCAGCAGCCAAGAGGGACAGGATAATGAAAAACTGTTTTTT CASSQEGQDNEKLFF
- TRBJ1-1 TRBV6-5 - TGTGCCAGCAGTTCCCCGCGCACTGAAGCTTTCTTT CASSSPRTEAFF
- TRBJ1-2 TRBV4-1 - TGCGCCAGCAGCCAAGGACCGTTTGCAACGGGGGGCTACACCTTC CASSQGPFATGGYTF
- TRBJ2-7 TRBV4-2 - TGTGCCAGCAGCCAAGAAGTGCGGCTAGTTCTTTCTGGCGGCGAGCAGTACTTC CASSQEVRLVLSGGEQYF
- TRBJ2-1 TRBV11-2 - TGTGCCAGCAGCTTAGTAGCGAGCTCCTACAATGAGCAGTTCTTC CASSLVASSYNEQFF
- TRBJ2-1 TRBV6-5 - TGTGCCAGCGCCATCGAGGGGGGCACCTACAATGAGCAGTTCTTC CASAIEGGTYNEQFF
TRBD2 TRBJ2-7 TRBV4-1 - TGCGCCAGCAGCCAAGATGCGGGAGGGCCTTACGAGCAGTACTTC CASSQDAGGPYEQYF
TRBD1 TRBJ2-1 TRBV14 few TGTGCCAGCAGCCGCCGGGACAGGGCTTTGTGGAATGAGCAGTTCTTC CASSRRDRALWNEQFF
TRBD2 TRBJ2-1 TRBV27 - TGTGCCAGCAGCCACCCGCTAGCGGGGGCCTACAATGAGCAGTTCTTC CASSHPLAGAYNEQFF
- TRBJ2-6 TRBV7-2 once TGTGCCAGCAGCTTCTTGGGCTCTGGGGCCAACGTCCTGACTTTC CASSFLGSGANVLTF
TRBD1 TRBJ1-1 TRBV7-9 few TGTGCCAGCAGCACCAGGGGGCCTATGAACACTGAAGCTTTCTTT CASSTRGPMNTEAFF
TRBD1 TRBJ2-7 TRBV4-3 - TGCGCCAGCAGCCAAAACCCCGGGGGACAGGGCCACTACGAGCAGTACTTC CASSQNPGGQGHYEQYF
TRBD2 TRBJ2-3 TRBV7-2 - TGTGCCAGCAGCCGCCTGGGGGGGTGGGATACGCAGTATTTT CASSRLGGWDTQYF
- TRBJ2-1 TRBV2 - TGTGCTTTACTTGGCGGAAGCTCCTACAATGAGCAGTTCTTC CALLGGSSYNEQFF
- TRBJ1-5 TRBV27 - TGTGCCAGCAGTTTATTGTTTACAGGCGGCTTTCCTAATCAGCCCCAGCATTTT CASSLLFTGGFPNQPQHF